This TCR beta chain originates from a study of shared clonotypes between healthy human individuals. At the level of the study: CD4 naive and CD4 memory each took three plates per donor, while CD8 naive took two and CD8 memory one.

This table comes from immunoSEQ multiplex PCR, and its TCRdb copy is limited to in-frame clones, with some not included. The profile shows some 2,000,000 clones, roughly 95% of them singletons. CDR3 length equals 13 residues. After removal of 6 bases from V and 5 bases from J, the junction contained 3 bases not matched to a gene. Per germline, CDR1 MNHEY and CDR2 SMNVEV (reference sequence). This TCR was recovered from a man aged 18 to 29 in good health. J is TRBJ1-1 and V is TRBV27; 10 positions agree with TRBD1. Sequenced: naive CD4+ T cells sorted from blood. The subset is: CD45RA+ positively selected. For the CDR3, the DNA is TGTGCCAGCAGGGACAGGGGGTGGACTGAAGCTTTCTTT. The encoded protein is CASRDRGWTEAFF.